The T cell receptor (beta chain) under discussion was sequenced for a study of T cells in Graves' hyperthyroidism and ophthalmopathy. General study points: Most expanded thyroid clonotypes above 0.001 recurred in blood.

Patients aged 18 to 65 had newly diagnosed hyperthyroidism lasting under 2 months. It was less than 13 ml of fresh peripheral blood that supplied the PBMCs. With V trimmed by 6 bases and J by 0 bases, 6 bases remained unmatched. The CDR3 length is 15 residues. Germline V gives CDR1 MNHNS, CDR2 SASEGT. Amplification targeted TCR beta CDR3 regions from RNA transcripts. HTBI primers drove first-round RT-PCR of the TCR CDR3. TCRdb reanalysed the multiplex PCR reads using MiXCR and keeps one entry per CDR3 protein. The data contain around 260,000 distinct CDR3 sequences, 20% to 25% of them singletons. This clonotype has a count of ten or more. The antigen is undetermined.

This clonotype was sampled from a man aged 40-55 years with Graves' hyperthyroidism that later progressed to Graves' ophthalmopathy. The sample consisted of blood. The chain combines TRBV6-1 with TRBJ2-5, with 8 bases identical to TRBD1. The DNA of the CDR3 is TGTGCCAGCAGAAACCACAGGGGGAACCAAGAGACCCAGTACTTC. Translated: CASRNHRGNQETQYF.